This record covers a single T cell receptor beta chain. The antigen remains unidentified. This entry belongs to a study of shared clonotypes between healthy human individuals. Study-level results: Only blood was sampled, and tissue TCR repertoires likely differ from blood ones.

Assay: immunoSEQ multiplex PCR; the TCRdb copy retains only in-frame clones and omits some. The profile shows 400,000 to 600,000 clones, about three quarters of them singletons. This receptor was taken from a woman between 35 and 50 years old in good health. Some clones in this sample may be carry-over from other donors' samples. The sequenced sample was PBMCs.

The CDR3 loop reads CASTPFQGYNNEQFF. The DNA of the CDR3 is TGTGCCAGCACTCCGTTTCAGGGGTACAACAATGAGCAGTTCTTC. The rearrangement links TRBV27 to TRBJ2-1; tentative D call: TRBD1 (6 bases). The V gene lost 7 bases and the J gene lost 5 bases, with 18 bases spanning the gap. CDR3 length: 15 amino acids. Germline CDR1 and CDR2: MNHEY and SMNVEV (reference sequence).